Given below is one TCR beta chain in context. Its antigen is still unknown. This sample is part of a study of cytomegalovirus exposure and HLA in healthy donors. Study-level background: Earlier sequencing of about 179 million T cells yielded roughly 120 million unique TCR beta sequences.

Germline V gene lookup returns CDR1 SGHRS and CDR2 YFSETQ. The CDR3 has 13 amino acids. The V and J ends lost 0 bases and 9 bases respectively, with 12 bases between them. General study results and limits: Presence/absence comparisons presumed near-even sequencing depth among donors. The authors reported that TCR beta sequences could predict HLA-A and HLA-B alleles. These predictions were accurate for most subjects in the first cohort. There were reportedly fewer N-insertions in an Asian-associated ancestry cluster than the roughly 700-donor mean, in a later analysis.

PCR used 60 Vbeta primers and 13 Jbeta primers. Measured with immunoSEQ multiplex PCR; TCRdb has only the in-frame clones, and not every one. The sample lists about 95,000 clones; 65% to 80% were seen once. The sequencing sample was made of PBMCs. The TCR comes from a woman aged 50 to 60 in good health and CMV-seropositive. The V gene is TRBV5-1, the J gene TRBJ1-2; D possibly corresponds to TRBD1 (6 bases). The CDR3 DNA reads TGCGCCAGCAGCTTGGACAGGGCGTTTAGCTACACCTTC. Translating it yields CASSLDRAFSYTF. Variable domain in full (rest from reference TRBV5-1 and TRBJ1-2): KAGVTQTPRYLIKTRGQQVTLSCSPISGHRSVSWYQQTPGQGLQFLFEYFSETQRNKGNFPGRFSGRQFSNSRSEMNVSTLELGDSALYLCASSLDRAFSYTFGSGTRLTVV.